The clone carrying this T cell receptor beta chain was observed a single time. The sample originates from a study of shared clonotypes between healthy human individuals. Sorted-subset replicate PCR reactions were performed with around 200 ng DNA, corresponding to tens of thousands of T cell genomes. This table comes from immunoSEQ multiplex PCR, and its TCRdb copy is limited to in-frame clones, with some not included. The sample holds more than 2,000,000 clones, over 90% seen once. The CDR3 consists of 13 residues. V was trimmed by 3 bases and J by 6 bases, leaving 9 bases between them. CDR1 and CDR2 (germline): SGHRS, YFSETQ.

The source of this sequence is a man aged 18 to 29 in good health. Some clones in this sample may be carry-over from other donors' samples. The specimen was naive CD4+ T cells from PBMCs. Subset noted: CD45RA+ positively selected. V and J are TRBV5-1 and TRBJ2-2; D not certain. The CDR3, as DNA: TGCGCCAGCAGCTCGAGGTTAGCCGGGGAGCTGTTTTTT. Its protein is CASSSRLAGELFF. The whole variable domain, remainder taken from reference TRBV5-1 and TRBJ2-2, is KAGVTQTPRYLIKTRGQQVTLSCSPISGHRSVSWYQQTPGQGLQFLFEYFSETQRNKGNFPGRFSGRQFSNSRSEMNVSTLELGDSALYLCASSSRLAGELFFGEGSRLTVL.